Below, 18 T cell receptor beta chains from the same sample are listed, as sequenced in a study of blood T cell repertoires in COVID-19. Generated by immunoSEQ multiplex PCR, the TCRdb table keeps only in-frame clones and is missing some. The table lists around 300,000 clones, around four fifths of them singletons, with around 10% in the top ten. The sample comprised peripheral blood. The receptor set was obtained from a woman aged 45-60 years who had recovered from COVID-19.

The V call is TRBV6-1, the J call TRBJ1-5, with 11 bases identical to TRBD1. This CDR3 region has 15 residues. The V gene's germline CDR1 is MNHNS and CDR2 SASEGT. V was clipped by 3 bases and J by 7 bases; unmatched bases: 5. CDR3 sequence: CASSEPRDRGQPQHF. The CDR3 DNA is TGTGCCAGCAGTGAGCCCCGGGACAGGGGGCAGCCCCAGCATTTT.

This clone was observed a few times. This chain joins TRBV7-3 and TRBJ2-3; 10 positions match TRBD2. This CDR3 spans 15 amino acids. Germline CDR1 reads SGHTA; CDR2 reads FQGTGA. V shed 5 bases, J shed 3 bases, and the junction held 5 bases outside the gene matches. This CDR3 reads CASSVSSGRTDTQYF. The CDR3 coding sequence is TGTGCCAGCAGCGTTTCTAGCGGGAGAACAGATACGCAGTATTTT.

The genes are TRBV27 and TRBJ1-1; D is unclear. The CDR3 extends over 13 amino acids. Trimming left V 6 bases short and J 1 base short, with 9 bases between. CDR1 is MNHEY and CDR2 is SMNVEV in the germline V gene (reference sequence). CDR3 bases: TGTGCCAGCAGCTCCCCCCGGAACACTGAAGCTTTCTTT. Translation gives CASSSPRNTEAFF.

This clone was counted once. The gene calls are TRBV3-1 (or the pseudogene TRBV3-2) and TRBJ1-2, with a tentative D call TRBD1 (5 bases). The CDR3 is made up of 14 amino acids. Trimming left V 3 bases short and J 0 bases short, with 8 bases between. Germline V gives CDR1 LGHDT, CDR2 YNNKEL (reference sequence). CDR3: CASSHGAPNYGYTF. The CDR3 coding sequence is TGTGCCAGCAGCCATGGGGCGCCTAACTATGGCTACACCTTC.

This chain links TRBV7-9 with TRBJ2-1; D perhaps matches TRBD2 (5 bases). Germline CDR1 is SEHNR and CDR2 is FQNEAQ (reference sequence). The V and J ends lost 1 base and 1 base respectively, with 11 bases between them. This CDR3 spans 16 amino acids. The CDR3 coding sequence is TGTGCCAGCAGCTTAGTCGGAGCGGCATCCTACAATGAGCAGTTCTTC. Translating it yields CASSLVGAASYNEQFF.

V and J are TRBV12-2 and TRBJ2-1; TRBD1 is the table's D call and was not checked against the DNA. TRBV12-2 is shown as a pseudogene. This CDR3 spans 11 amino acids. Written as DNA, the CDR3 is TGTGCAAGTCCCACATACAATGAGCAGTTCTTC. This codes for CASPTYNEQFF.

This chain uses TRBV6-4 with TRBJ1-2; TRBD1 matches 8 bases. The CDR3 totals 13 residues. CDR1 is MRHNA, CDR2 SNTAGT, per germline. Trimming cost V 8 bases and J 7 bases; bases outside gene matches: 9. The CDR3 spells CASSGQDGGGYTF. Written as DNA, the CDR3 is TGTGCCAGCTCGGGACAGGATGGGGGTGGCTACACCTTC.

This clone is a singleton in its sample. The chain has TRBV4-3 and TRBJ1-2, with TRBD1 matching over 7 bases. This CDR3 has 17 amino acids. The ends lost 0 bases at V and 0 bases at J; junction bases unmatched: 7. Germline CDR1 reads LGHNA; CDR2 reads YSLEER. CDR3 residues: CASSQDIEGATNYGYTF. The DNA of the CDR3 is TGCGCCAGCAGCCAAGATATTGAGGGGGCGACTAACTATGGCTACACCTTC.

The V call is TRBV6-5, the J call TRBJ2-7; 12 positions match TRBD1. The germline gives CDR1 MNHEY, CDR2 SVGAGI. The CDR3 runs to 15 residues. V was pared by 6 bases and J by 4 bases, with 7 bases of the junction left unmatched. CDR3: CASSRSGQGAYEQYF. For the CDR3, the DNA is TGTGCCAGCAGCCGATCGGGACAGGGGGCATACGAGCAGTACTTC.

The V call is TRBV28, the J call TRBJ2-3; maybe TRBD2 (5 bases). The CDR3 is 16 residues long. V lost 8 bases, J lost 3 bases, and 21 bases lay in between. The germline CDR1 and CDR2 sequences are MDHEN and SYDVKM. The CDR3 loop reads CASRWSPAGTTDTQYF. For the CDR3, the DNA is TGTGCCAGCCGATGGTCTCCGGCGGGCACAACAGATACGCAGTATTTT.

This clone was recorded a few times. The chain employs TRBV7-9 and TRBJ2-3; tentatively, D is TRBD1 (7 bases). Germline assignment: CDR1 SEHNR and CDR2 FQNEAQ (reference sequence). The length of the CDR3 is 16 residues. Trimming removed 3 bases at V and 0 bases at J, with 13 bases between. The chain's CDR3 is CASSFGGDSSTDTQYF. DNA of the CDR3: TGTGCCAGCAGCTTTGGAGGGGACAGTAGCACAGATACGCAGTATTTT. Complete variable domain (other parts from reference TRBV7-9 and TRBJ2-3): DTGVSQNPRHKITKRGQNVTFRCDPISEHNRLYWYRQTLGQGPEFLTYFQNEAQLEKSRLLSDRFSAERPKGSFSTLEIQRTEQGDSAMYLCASSFGGDSSTDTQYFGPGTRLTVL.

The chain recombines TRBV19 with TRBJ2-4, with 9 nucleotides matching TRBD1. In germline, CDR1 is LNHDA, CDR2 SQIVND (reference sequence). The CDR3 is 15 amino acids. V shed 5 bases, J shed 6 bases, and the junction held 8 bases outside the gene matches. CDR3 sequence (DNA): TGTGCCAGTAGTCCACAGGGGGCCCTGGGAAACATTCAGTACTTC. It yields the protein CASSPQGALGNIQYF. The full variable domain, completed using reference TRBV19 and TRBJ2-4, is DGGITQSPKYLFRKEGQNVTLSCEQNLNHDAMYWYRQDPGQGLRLIYYSQIVNDFQKGDIAEGYSVSREKKESFPLTVTSAQKNPTAFYLCASSPQGALGNIQYFGAGTRLSVL.

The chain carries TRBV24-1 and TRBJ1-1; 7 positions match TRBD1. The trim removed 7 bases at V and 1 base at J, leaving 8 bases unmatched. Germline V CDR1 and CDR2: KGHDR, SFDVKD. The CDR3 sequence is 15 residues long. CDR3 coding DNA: TGTGCCACCAGATTTGGGACAGAAGAGAACACTGAAGCTTTCTTT. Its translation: CATRFGTEENTEAFF.

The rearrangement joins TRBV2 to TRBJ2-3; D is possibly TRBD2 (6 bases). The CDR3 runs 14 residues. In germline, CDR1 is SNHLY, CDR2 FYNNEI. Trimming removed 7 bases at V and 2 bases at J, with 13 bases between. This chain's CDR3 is CASISEGLTDTQYF. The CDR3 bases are TGTGCCAGCATATCGGAGGGGCTCACAGATACGCAGTATTTT.

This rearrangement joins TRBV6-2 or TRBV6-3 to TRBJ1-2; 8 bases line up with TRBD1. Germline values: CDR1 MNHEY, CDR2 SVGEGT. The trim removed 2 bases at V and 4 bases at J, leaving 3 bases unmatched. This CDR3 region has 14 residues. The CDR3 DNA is TGTGCCAGCAGTTACGGAGGGACAGGCTATGGCTACACCTTC. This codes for CASSYGGTGYGYTF.

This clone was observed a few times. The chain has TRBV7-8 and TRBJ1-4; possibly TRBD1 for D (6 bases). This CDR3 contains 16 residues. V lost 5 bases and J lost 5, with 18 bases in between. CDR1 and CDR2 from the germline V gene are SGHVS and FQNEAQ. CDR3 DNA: TGTGCCAGCAGCGCGGCCGACAGGCTTTCAAATGAAAAACTGTTTTTT. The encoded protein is CASSAADRLSNEKLFF.

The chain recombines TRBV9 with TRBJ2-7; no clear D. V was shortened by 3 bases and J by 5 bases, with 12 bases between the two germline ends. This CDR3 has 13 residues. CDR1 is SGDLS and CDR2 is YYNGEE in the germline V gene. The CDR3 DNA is TGTGCCAGCAGCGCGCCCTCCGGAGACGAGCAGTACTTC. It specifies CASSAPSGDEQYF.

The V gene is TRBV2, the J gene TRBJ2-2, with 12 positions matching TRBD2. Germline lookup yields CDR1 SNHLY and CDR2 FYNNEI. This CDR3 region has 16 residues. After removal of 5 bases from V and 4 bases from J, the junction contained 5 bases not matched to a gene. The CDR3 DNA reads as TGTGCCAGCAGTCGACTAGCGGGGGCGGGCACCGGGGAGCTGTTTTTT. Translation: CASSRLAGAGTGELFF.